A single sample is the source of the 21 T cell receptor beta chains below, sequenced in a study of T cell responses to AZD1222 COVID-19 vaccine. The table came from immunoSEQ multiplex PCR; TCRdb's copy has only in-frame clones and leaves some out. The table records 110,000 to 150,000 clones, 93% of them present only once. Material: peripheral blood, obtained on day 0 of AZD1222 vaccination. These receptors were collected from an adult in good health.

On this clone: The identical CDR3 is also encoded by other nucleotide sequences in the sample. The chain combines TRBV12-3 or TRBV12-4 with TRBJ1-2; TRBD1 might be the D (5 bases). The CDR3 sequence is 13 residues long. The germline V and J ends were trimmed by 5 bases and 2 bases, with 9 bases remaining between them. CDR3 sequence (DNA): TGTGCCAGCAGTCTGACAGAAAACTATGGCTACACCTTC. It codes for CASSLTENYGYTF.

The chain uses TRBV27 and TRBJ2-1; D call uncertain. The CDR3 extends over 16 amino acids. Trimming cost V 0 bases and J 0 bases, with 9 bases left between them. The germline gives CDR1 MNHEY, CDR2 SMNVEV (reference sequence). The chain's CDR3 is CASSLSFRSSYNEQFF. The CDR3 DNA reads TGTGCCAGCAGTTTATCGTTTCGGAGCTCCTACAATGAGCAGTTCTTC.

The V call is TRBV6-1, the J call TRBJ1-2; 8 bases match TRBD1. There are 15 residues in the CDR3. Per germline, CDR1 MNHNS and CDR2 SASEGT. Losses at the gene ends were 1 base for V and 6 bases for J; bases not matched to a gene: 7. This chain's CDR3 is CASSEGSGGMNGYTF. For the CDR3, the DNA is TGTGCCAGCAGTGAAGGGTCAGGGGGCATGAATGGCTACACCTTC.

The chain recombines TRBV10-2 with TRBJ2-3; no definite D call. The CDR3 loop spans 14 amino acids. Per germline, CDR1 WSHSY and CDR2 SAAADI. The ends were cut back, 4 bases at V and 6 bases at J, with 14 bases in the middle. The CDR3 DNA reads as TGCGCCAGCAGTGTAGGCGGCTTTGACGATACGCAGTATTTT. It is translated as CASSVGGFDDTQYF.

J is TRBJ1-6 and V is TRBV3-1 (or the pseudogene TRBV3-2); D is uncertain. In germline, CDR1 is LGHDT, CDR2 YNNKEL (reference sequence). This CDR3 is built from 14 residues. V lost 3 bases and J 4 bases, leaving 7 bases between the germline ends. The CDR3 reads CASSHGPYNSPLHF. The CDR3 DNA sequence: TGTGCCAGCAGCCACGGACCTTATAATTCACCCCTCCACTTT.

The chain employs TRBV25-1 and TRBJ2-3; 9 nucleotides align to TRBD1. The CDR3 has 17 amino acids. Germline V gene sequence: CDR1 MGHDK, CDR2 SYGVNS. With 3 bases clipped from V and 3 bases from J, the junction kept 10 bases outside the gene matches. The CDR3 DNA follows: TGTGCCAGCAGTGAGAATAACAGGGGGCGCCCGACAGATACGCAGTATTTT. It translates to CASSENNRGRPTDTQYF.

The chain joins TRBV5-5 to TRBJ1-2; D may be TRBD1 (6 bases). V dropped 2 bases and J dropped 2 bases, with 7 bases sitting between them. Germline V gene sequence: CDR1 SGHKS, CDR2 YYEKEE (reference sequence). The CDR3 runs 13 residues. The CDR3: CASSLQGNYGYTF. The CDR3 bases are TGTGCCAGCAGCTTACAGGGAAACTATGGCTACACCTTC.

The chain joins TRBV2 to TRBJ2-5, with D possibly TRBD1 on 6 matching bases. The CDR3 is made up of 11 amino acids. CDR1 is SNHLY and CDR2 is FYNNEI in the germline V gene. The DNA of the CDR3 is TGTGCAGATACCGTTGAGGGGGCCCAGTACTTC. It yields the protein CADTVEGAQYF. Using reference TRBV2 and TRBJ2-5 for the parts outside the CDR3, the full variable domain is EPEVTQTPSHQVTQMGQEVILRCVPISNHLYFYWYRQILGQKVEFLVSFYNNEISEKSEIFDDQFSVERPDGSNFTLKIRSTKLEDSAMYFCADTVEGAQYFGPGTRLLVL.

The gene calls are TRBV7-3 and TRBJ1-2, with D maybe TRBD1 (5 bases). The CDR3 runs 13 residues. Trimming removed 5 bases at V and 4 bases at J, with 11 bases between. CDR1 is SGHTA, CDR2 FQGTGA, per germline. The CDR3, as DNA: TGTGCCAGCAGCGAGGACGGGACCTATGGCTACACCTTC. Its translation is CASSEDGTYGYTF.

This chain uses TRBV6-4 with TRBJ2-2; TRBD2 aligns across 7 bases. Per germline, CDR1 MRHNA and CDR2 SNTAGT. CDR3 length equals 14 residues. Germline trimming cut 2 bases from V and 3 bases from J; bases unmatched to any gene: 0. CDR3 nucleotide sequence: TGTGCCAGCAGTGACGCGGGGGACACCGGGGAGCTGTTTTTT. This translates into CASSDAGDTGELFF.

The chain links TRBV10-3 to TRBJ2-1; 7 bases are shared with TRBD1. Losses at the gene ends were 5 bases for V and 6 bases for J; bases not matched to a gene: 7. The CDR3 length is 14 residues. Germline V CDR1 and CDR2: ENHRY, SYGVKD. The CDR3: CAISPLNRGNEQFF. In DNA, the CDR3 is TGTGCCATCAGTCCTCTGAACAGGGGCAATGAGCAGTTCTTC.

J is TRBJ1-4 and V is TRBV4-1; no definite D call. The germline CDR1 and CDR2 sequences are MGHRA and YSYEKL. The CDR3 is made up of 16 amino acids. Trimming cost V 3 bases and J 3 bases, with 14 bases left between them. The CDR3 region is CASSQAGSLANEKLFF. CDR3 DNA: TGCGCCAGCAGCCAGGCGGGGTCTCTGGCTAATGAAAAACTGTTTTTT.

The V call is TRBV30, the J call TRBJ1-5, with unresolved D. Trimming left V 2 bases short and J 0 bases short, with 14 bases between. This CDR3 region has 16 residues. Germline V gene data show CDR1 as GTSNPN and CDR2 as SVGIG (reference sequence). The CDR3 spells CAWSPLSDYSNQPQHF. For the CDR3, the DNA is TGTGCCTGGAGTCCCCTCTCGGATTATAGCAATCAGCCCCAGCATTTT.

The chain links TRBV12-5 to TRBJ2-3; 8 bases agree with TRBD1. V lost 6 bases and J lost 5; bases outside the gene matches: 7. CDR1 and CDR2 from the germline V gene are LGHNT and FRNRAP. The CDR3 runs 14 residues. The CDR3 loop reads CASGPGQVGDTQYF. The CDR3 DNA reads as TGTGCTAGTGGCCCGGGACAGGTTGGAGATACGCAGTATTTT.

The rearrangement uses TRBV29-1 and TRBJ1-1; TRBD1 matches at 9 bases. Per the germline V gene, CDR1 is SQVTM and CDR2 is ANQGSEA. The CDR3 is made up of 13 amino acids. The V segment lost 5 bases and the J segment 5 bases; nucleotides outside the gene matches: 6. This CDR3 is CSVTTGGATEAFF. The DNA for the CDR3 is TGCAGCGTTACAACAGGGGGCGCAACTGAAGCTTTCTTT.

This sequence joins TRBV19 and TRBJ1-6; 11 nucleotides match TRBD1. Germline V CDR1 and CDR2: LNHDA, SQIVND (reference sequence). V lost 5 bases and J lost 11; bases outside the gene matches: 2. The length of the CDR3 is 13 residues. The CDR3: CASSQGQGAPLHF. The CDR3 DNA reads as TGTGCCAGTAGTCAGGGACAGGGGGCACCCCTCCACTTT.

This clone has just one count. V gene TRBV5-1 combines with J gene TRBJ1-4; D not resolved. This CDR3 contains 14 residues. The V gene lost 2 bases and the J gene lost 4 bases, with 9 bases spanning the gap. Germline values: CDR1 SGHRS, CDR2 YFSETQ. In nucleotides, the CDR3 is TGCGCCAGCAGCTTTAGCGCGGTTAATGAAAAACTGTTTTTT. Protein: CASSFSAVNEKLFF.

V is TRBV5-1 and J is TRBJ1-1; 9 bases line up with TRBD1. The V and J ends lost 4 bases and 4 bases, in that order; junction bases with no gene match: 5. The CDR3 totals 14 residues. CDR1 is SGHRS, CDR2 YFSETQ, per germline. CDR3 residues: CASSLTGGGTEAFF. In DNA, the CDR3 is TGCGCCAGCAGCCTTACAGGGGGCGGCACTGAAGCTTTCTTT.

This chain joins TRBV5-1 and TRBJ1-6, with unresolved D. The germline V gene encodes CDR1 SGHRS and CDR2 YFSETQ. The CDR3 length is 15 residues. V gave up 4 bases and J gave up 9 bases, with 17 bases separating them. The CDR3 DNA sequence: TGCGCCAGCAGCCCCGGGTCCTCTCATAGTTCACCCCTCCACTTT. Its translation is CASSPGSSHSSPLHF.

J is TRBJ1-2 and V is TRBV6-2 or TRBV6-3, with 11 bases aligning to TRBD1. This CDR3 spans 20 amino acids. After removal of 0 bases from V and 3 bases from J, the junction contained 15 bases not matched to a gene. CDR1 and CDR2 from the germline V gene are MNHEY and SVGEGT. CDR3 sequence reads: CASSYSGTGGQVPYYYGYTF. CDR3 nucleotides: TGTGCCAGCAGTTACTCCGGGACAGGGGGACAAGTCCCCTACTACTATGGCTACACCTTC.

This clone was seen a single time. The chain recombines TRBV2 with TRBJ2-4, with 7 bases lining up with TRBD1. Trimming removed 4 bases from V and 0 bases from J; junction bases left unmatched: 9. Germline V gene sequence: CDR1 SNHLY, CDR2 FYNNEI. CDR3 length equals 17 residues. The chain's CDR3 is CASSVLNRGLAKNIQYF. DNA of the CDR3: TGTGCCAGCAGTGTCCTAAACAGGGGTTTAGCCAAAAACATTCAGTACTTC.